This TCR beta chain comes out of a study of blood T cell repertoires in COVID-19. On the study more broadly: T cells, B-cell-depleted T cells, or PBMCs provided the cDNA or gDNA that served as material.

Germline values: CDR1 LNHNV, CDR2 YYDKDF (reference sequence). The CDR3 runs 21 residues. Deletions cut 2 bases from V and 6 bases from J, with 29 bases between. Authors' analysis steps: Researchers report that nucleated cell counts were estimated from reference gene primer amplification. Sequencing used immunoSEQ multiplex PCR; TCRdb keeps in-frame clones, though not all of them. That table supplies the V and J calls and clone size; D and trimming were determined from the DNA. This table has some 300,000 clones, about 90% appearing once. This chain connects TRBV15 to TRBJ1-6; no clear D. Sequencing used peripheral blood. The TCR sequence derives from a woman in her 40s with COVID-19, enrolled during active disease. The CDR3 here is CATSRYILDPGSPRINSPLHF. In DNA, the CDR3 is TGTGCCACCAGCAGATACATCCTAGATCCCGGGTCCCCTAGGATTAATTCACCCCTCCACTTT.